This TCR beta chain derives from a study of early T cells in non-severe SARS-CoV-2 infection. This clonotype has more than one count but fewer than ten. This CDR3 contains 14 residues. V was clipped by 3 bases and J by 0 bases, with 6 bases between them. Looked up from germline, CDR1 is KGHSH and CDR2 is LQKENI. TCRdb analysed the 5' RACE reads with MiXCR anew, one entry per CDR3 protein. This sample has 74,000 or so distinct CDR3 sequences; approximately 10% occur once, and the top ten carry 3% to 4.5%. The rearrangement joins TRBV18 to TRBJ1-3; D gene unclear. This clonotype was sampled from an adult who was a healthcare worker with PCR-confirmed SARS-CoV-2 infection or an uninfected control (not recorded which). Sequenced sample: whole blood. In DNA, the CDR3 is TGTGCCAGCTCACCTGGAGACTCTGGAAACACCATATATTTT. It is translated as CASSPGDSGNTIYF.